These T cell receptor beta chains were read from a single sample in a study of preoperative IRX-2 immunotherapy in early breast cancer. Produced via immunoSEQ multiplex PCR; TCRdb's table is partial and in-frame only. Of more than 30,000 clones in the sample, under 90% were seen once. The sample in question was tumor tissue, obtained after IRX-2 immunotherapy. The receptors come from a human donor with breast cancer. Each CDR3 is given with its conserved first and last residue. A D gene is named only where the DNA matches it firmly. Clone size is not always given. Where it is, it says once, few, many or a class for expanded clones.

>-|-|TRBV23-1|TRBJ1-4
TGCGCCAGCAGTCCAGGGTTTTCAACTAATGAAAAACTGTTTTTT
CASSPGFSTNEKLFF
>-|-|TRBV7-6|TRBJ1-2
TGTGCCAGCAGCCGTAGGGACAACACGAATGGCTACACCTTC
CASSRRDNTNGYTF
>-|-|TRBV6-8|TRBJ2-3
TGTGCCAGCAGTGTTGGAAGCACAGATACGCAGTATTTT
CASSVGSTDTQYF
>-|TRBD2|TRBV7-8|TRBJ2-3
TGTGCCAGCAGCGACGGACTAGCGCCTACTAGCACAGATACGCAGTATTTT
CASSDGLAPTSTDTQYF
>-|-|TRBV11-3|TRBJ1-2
TGTGCCAGCAGCCCACAGACTTCTAACTATGGCTACACCTTC
CASSPQTSNYGYTF
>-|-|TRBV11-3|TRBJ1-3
TGTGCCAGCAGCTTAACCGGGGGGGCTGGAAACACCATATATTTT
CASSLTGGAGNTIYF
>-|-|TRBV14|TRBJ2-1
TGTGCCAGCAGCCAAGAATTGCGGGGCAATGAGCAGTTCTTC
CASSQELRGNEQFF
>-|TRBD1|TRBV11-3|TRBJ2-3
TGTGCCAGCAGCTTGTGGACAGGGGGCACAGATACGCAGTATTTT
CASSLWTGGTDTQYF
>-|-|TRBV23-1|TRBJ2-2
TGCGCCAGCAGCCAATCCCTTCAGGGTGGGACCGGGGAGCTGTTTTTT
CASSQSLQGGTGELFF
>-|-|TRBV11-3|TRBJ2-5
TGTGCCAGCAGCCCGCACGTTAACCAAGAGACCCAGTACTTC
CASSPHVNQETQYF
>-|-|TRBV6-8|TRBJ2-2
TGTGCCAGCAGTTTCCAGGGTGCCGGGGAGCTGTTTTTT
CASSFQGAGELFF
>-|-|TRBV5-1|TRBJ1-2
TGCGCCAGCAGCTTGGTGTCCGGGGCGCCCGGCTATGGCTACACCTTC
CASSLVSGAPGYGYTF
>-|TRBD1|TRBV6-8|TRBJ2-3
TGTGCCAGCAGTCCACAACAGGGGCACACAGATACGCAATATTTT
CASSPQQGHTDTQYF
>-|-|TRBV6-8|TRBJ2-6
TGTGCCAGCACTCCGAATTCGGGGCAAATCGAACCGATACCTGGGGCCAACGTCCTGACTTTC
CASTPNSGQIEPIPGANVLTF
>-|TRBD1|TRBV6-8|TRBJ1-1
TGTGCCAGCAGTGCCAACAGGGGGCGAGGCACTGAAGCTTTCTTT
CASSANRGRGTEAFF
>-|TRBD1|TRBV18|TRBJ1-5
TGTGCCAGCTCTGAGAGGGGGCGCGATCAGCCCCAGCATTTT
CASSERGRDQPQHF
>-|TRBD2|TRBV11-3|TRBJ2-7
TGTGCCAGCAGCTTAGTTGCGGGGGGGGCCTACGAGCAGTACTTC
CASSLVAGGAYEQYF
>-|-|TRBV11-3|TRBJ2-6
TGTGCCAGCAGCCGCCTCTGGGCCTCTGGGGCCAACGTCCTGACTTTC
CASSRLWASGANVLTF
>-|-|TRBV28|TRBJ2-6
TGTGCCAGCAGTTCCGCCAGGGTGTCCGGGGCCAACGTCCTGACTTTC
CASSSARVSGANVLTF
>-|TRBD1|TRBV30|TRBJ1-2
TGTGCCCGTCGGGACAGGGCGAACTATGGCTACACCTTC
CARRDRANYGYTF
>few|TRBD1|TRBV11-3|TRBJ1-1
TGTGCCAGCAGACATTCTGACAGGGGGAGCACTGAAGCTTTCTTT
CASRHSDRGSTEAFF
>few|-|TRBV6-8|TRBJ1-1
TGTGCCAGCAGTCCCCCGAAGGACGGACCCGCTGAAGCTTTCTTT
CASSPPKDGPAEAFF
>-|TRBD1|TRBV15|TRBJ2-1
TGTGCCACCAGCAGATGGCCGGGGACAGGGGGCTTGGACTACAATGAGCAGTTCTTC
CATSRWPGTGGLDYNEQFF
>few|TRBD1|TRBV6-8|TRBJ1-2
TGTGCCAGCTCTCCCCAACCGGGACAGGGTAACTATGGCTACACCTTC
CASSPQPGQGNYGYTF
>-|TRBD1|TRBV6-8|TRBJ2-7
TGTGCCAGCAGATTGGGACAGGGGGCTCGGGAGCAGTACTTC
CASRLGQGAREQYF
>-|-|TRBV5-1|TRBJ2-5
TGCGCCAGCAGCCTCGGACGCAACCAAGAGACCCAGTACTTC
CASSLGRNQETQYF
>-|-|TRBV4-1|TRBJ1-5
TGCGCCAGCAGCCCCGGGGTGCTTCTAGATTCGGGTCAGCCCCAGCATTTT
CASSPGVLLDSGQPQHF
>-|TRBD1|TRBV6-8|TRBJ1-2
TGTGCCAGCAGTTCCCATAGCCGGACAGGGGACTATGGCTACACCTTC
CASSSHSRTGDYGYTF
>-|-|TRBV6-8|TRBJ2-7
TGTGCCAGCAACTCCAGGGGCCTGGTCGAGCAGTACTTC
CASNSRGLVEQYF
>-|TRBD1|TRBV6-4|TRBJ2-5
TGTGCCAGCACAAAAGTCCACAGGGGTATTGAGACCCAGTACTTC
CASTKVHRGIETQYF
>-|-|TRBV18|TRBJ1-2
TGTGCCAGCTCCCTGACACCGGCCGGGGGAGGCTACACCTTC
CASSLTPAGGGYTF
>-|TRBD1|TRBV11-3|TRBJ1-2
TGTGCCAGCAGCTACTTCAAGACAGGGAACTATGGCTACACCTTC
CASSYFKTGNYGYTF
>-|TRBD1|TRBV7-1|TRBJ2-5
TGTGCCAGCAGCTCGGGACAGGGGGAAGGGACCCAGTACTTC
CASSSGQGEGTQYF
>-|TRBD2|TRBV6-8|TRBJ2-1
TGTGCCAGCAGTTCCGGACTAGCGGGATATTTTAATGAGCAGTTCTTC
CASSSGLAGYFNEQFF
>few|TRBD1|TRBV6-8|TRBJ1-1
TGTGCCAGCACTAAAGGACAGGACACTGAAGCTTTCTTT
CASTKGQDTEAFF
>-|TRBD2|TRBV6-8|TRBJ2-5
TGTGCCAGCAGTGACACCGGCGGGAGGAAGCGAGAGACCCAGTACTTC
CASSDTGGRKRETQYF
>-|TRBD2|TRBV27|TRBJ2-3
TGTGCCAGCAGTCTCCTGGCGGGGGGGGACACAGATACGCAGTATTTT
CASSLLAGGDTDTQYF
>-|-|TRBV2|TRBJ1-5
TGTGCCAGCAGTCCTCGGGGGCCGGAGCCCCAGCATTTT
CASSPRGPEPQHF
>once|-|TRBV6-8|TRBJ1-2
TGTGCCAGCAGTTACTCGCGCTTAAACTATGGCTACACCTTC
CASSYSRLNYGYTF
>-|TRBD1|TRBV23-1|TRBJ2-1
TGCGCCAGCAGTCAGTCCCGGGACAGGGATTTGGGTGAGCAGTTCTTC
CASSQSRDRDLGEQFF
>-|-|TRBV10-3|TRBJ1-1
TGTGCCATCAGTGAGAGGAACGCAGGGGAGACTGAAGCTTTCTTT
CAISERNAGETEAFF
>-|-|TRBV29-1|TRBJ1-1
TGCAGCGTCCGACCTAGGGACACAACTGAAGCTTTCTTT
CSVRPRDTTEAFF
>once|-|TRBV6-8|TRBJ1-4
TGTGCCAGCAGTTACGAGGCCCAGGCCGGGGAAAAACTGTTTTTT
CASSYEAQAGEKLFF
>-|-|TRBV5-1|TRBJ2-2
TGCGCCAGCAGCCTGGGGGGGCTCTACACCGGGGAGCTGTTTTTT
CASSLGGLYTGELFF
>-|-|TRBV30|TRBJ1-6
TGTGCCTGGGAGGACGGAGCCACATCACCCCTCCACTTT
CAWEDGATSPLHF
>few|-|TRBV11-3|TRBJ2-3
TGTGCCAGCAGCTTAAGTTCCCTTGGAAGCACAGATACGCAGTATTTT
CASSLSSLGSTDTQYF
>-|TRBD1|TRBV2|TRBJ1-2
TGTGCCAGCAGCCCGACCGGGACAGGGATTGGCTACACCTTC
CASSPTGTGIGYTF